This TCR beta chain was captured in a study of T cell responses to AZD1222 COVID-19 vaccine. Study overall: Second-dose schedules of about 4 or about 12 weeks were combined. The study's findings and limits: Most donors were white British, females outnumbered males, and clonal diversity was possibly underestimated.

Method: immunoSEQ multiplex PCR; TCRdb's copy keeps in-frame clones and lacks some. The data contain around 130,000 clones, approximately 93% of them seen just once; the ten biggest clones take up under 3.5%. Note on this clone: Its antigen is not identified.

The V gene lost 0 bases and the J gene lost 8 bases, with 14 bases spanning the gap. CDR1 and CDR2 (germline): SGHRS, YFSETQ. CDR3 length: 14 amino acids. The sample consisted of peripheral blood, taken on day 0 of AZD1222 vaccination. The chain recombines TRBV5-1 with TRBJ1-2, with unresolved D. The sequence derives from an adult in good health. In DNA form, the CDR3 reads TGCGCCAGCAGCTTGGATCCGGGGTCCTTAGGCTACACCTTC. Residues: CASSLDPGSLGYTF.